The 30 T cell receptor beta chains given below trace back to one sample, sequenced in a study of early T cells in non-severe SARS-CoV-2 infection. One entry per CDR3 protein results from TCRdb running MiXCR on the 5' RACE reads. The sample lists about 76,000 distinct CDR3 sequences, about 11% seen once, with over 3.5% in the top ten. Sample: whole blood. The receptors here all came from an adult who was a healthcare worker with PCR-confirmed SARS-CoV-2 infection or an uninfected control (not recorded which).

The genes are TRBV20-1 and TRBJ2-5, with 9 bases matching TRBD2. Germline V gene data show CDR1 as DFQATT and CDR2 as SNEGSKA (reference sequence). Trimming at V came to 5 bases and at J to 3 bases, leaving 7 bases not matched to a gene. The CDR3 is 14 amino acids. This CDR3 reads CSAHTASGEETQYF. The CDR3 DNA reads TGCAGTGCTCACACGGCTAGCGGGGAAGAGACCCAGTACTTC.

This clonotype was detected ten times or more. The rearrangement uses TRBV7-6 and TRBJ2-2; D perhaps matches TRBD2 (6 bases). The V gene's germline CDR1 is SGHVS and CDR2 FNYEAQ. Deletions cut 3 bases from V and 1 base from J, with 6 bases between. The CDR3 consists of 14 residues. CDR3 nucleotide sequence: TGTGCCAGCAGCTTGGAGGGGAACACCGGGGAGCTGTTTTTT. Translation: CASSLEGNTGELFF. The full variable domain, its missing parts supplied by reference TRBV7-6 and TRBJ2-2, is GAGVSQSPRYKVTKRGQDVALRCDPISGHVSLYWYRQALGQGPEFLTYFNYEAQQDKSGLPNDRFSAERPEGSISTLTIQRTEQRDSAMYRCASSLEGNTGELFFGEGSRLTVL.

The chain carries TRBV6-2 or TRBV6-3 and TRBJ1-1; TRBD1 might be the D (5 bases). The CDR3 is 14 residues long. V was trimmed by 6 bases and J by 4 bases, leaving 15 bases between them. The germline CDR1 and CDR2 sequences are MNHEY and SVGEGT. In DNA, the CDR3 is TGTGCCAGCAGCCGTACCCTCAGGGTCACTGAAGCTTTCTTT. It specifies CASSRTLRVTEAFF.

The rearrangement links TRBV19 to TRBJ2-5, with 7 bases lining up with TRBD1. V lost 1 base to trimming and J lost 5 bases; unmatched junction nucleotides: 1. Per the germline V gene, CDR1 is LNHDA and CDR2 is SQIVND (reference sequence). The CDR3 runs 13 residues. The CDR3 nucleotides read TGTGCCAGTAGTATAGGGGACAGTGAGACCCAGTACTTC. This translates into CASSIGDSETQYF.

This clonotype was recorded a few times. The J gene is TRBJ2-1, the V gene TRBV4-2; the D gene is possibly TRBD2 (7 bases). The CDR3 is 18 residues long. The germline gives CDR1 LGHNA, CDR2 YNFKEQ. Trimming cost V 1 base and J 0 bases, with 16 bases left between them. CDR3: CASSQAYGGTSSYNEQFF. The CDR3 nucleotides are TGTGCCAGCAGCCAAGCTTACGGGGGGACAAGCTCCTACAATGAGCAGTTCTTC.

This clonotype has a count of ten or more. CDR3 nucleotides: TGTGCCACCAGCGCCCAGGGTAATGAGCAGTTCTTC. Protein: CATSAQGNEQFF. The chain links TRBV24-1 to TRBJ2-1; possible D gene TRBD1, 5 bases. The CDR3 totals 12 residues. CDR1 and CDR2 (germline): KGHDR, SFDVKD. V was trimmed by 7 bases and J by 7 bases, leaving 10 bases between them.

This clonotype appeared many times. The rearrangement joins TRBV12-3 or TRBV12-4 to TRBJ1-5, with a possible D match to TRBD1 (6 bases). V lost 2 bases and J lost 5, with 13 bases in between. The CDR3 has 15 amino acids. The CDR3 DNA reads as TGTGCCAGCAGTTTAAGGGGGGTTGGGTATCAGCCCCAGCATTTT. Amino acids: CASSLRGVGYQPQHF.

The DNA of the CDR3 is TGCAGTGCCATACCCCCCGGGGGGACCTATAATTCACCCCTCCACTTT. Translating it yields CSAIPPGGTYNSPLHF. The genes are TRBV20-1 and TRBJ1-6; D is perhaps TRBD1 (5 bases). CDR3 length: 16 residues. Per the germline V gene, CDR1 is DFQATT and CDR2 is SNEGSKA (reference sequence). The V end lost 6 bases, the J end lost 2 bases, and 17 bases lay between the germline ends.

This chain connects TRBV10-3 to TRBJ2-3, with D possibly being TRBD2 (5 bases). The CDR3 consists of 14 residues. Germline lookup yields CDR1 ENHRY and CDR2 SYGVKD. Trimming left V 0 bases short and J 4 bases short, with 8 bases between. The CDR3 sequence is CAISESGEPDTQYF. The CDR3 bases are TGTGCCATCAGTGAGTCTGGGGAGCCAGATACGCAGTATTTT.

This clonotype came up a few times. The V gene is TRBV5-1, the J gene TRBJ2-1, with 12 bases matching TRBD2. The V segment lost 0 bases and the J segment 4 bases; nucleotides outside the gene matches: 2. Germline V gene sequence: CDR1 SGHRS, CDR2 YFSETQ. CDR3 length: 16 residues. CDR3 amino acids: CASSLDTSGGYNEQFF. As DNA, the CDR3 is TGCGCCAGCAGCTTGGATACTAGCGGGGGGTACAATGAGCAGTTCTTC. Looking up the rest from reference TRBV5-1 and TRBJ2-1 gives the full variable domain: KAGVTQTPRYLIKTRGQQVTLSCSPISGHRSVSWYQQTPGQGLQFLFEYFSETQRNKGNFPGRFSGRQFSNSRSEMNVSTLELGDSALYLCASSLDTSGGYNEQFFGPGTRLTVL.

This chain connects TRBV10-1 to TRBJ1-1; TRBD1 is a possible D gene (5 bases). The CDR3 consists of 16 residues. V was clipped by 6 bases and J by 0 bases, with 17 bases between them. Germline CDR1 reads WNHNN; CDR2 reads SYGVQD (reference sequence). The CDR3 DNA is TGCGCCAGCAGCCCCGGACATCCCCGTCTGAACACTGAAGCTTTCTTT. This translates into CASSPGHPRLNTEAFF.

The chain's CDR3 is CASSLGTGGPEQYF. In DNA form, the CDR3 reads TGTGCCAGCAGCCTAGGGACAGGGGGACCCGAGCAGTACTTC. This chain joins TRBV7-6 and TRBJ2-7; 11 nucleotides line up with TRBD1. Trimming cost V 5 bases and J 6 bases; bases outside gene matches: 6. The CDR3 spans 14 residues. Germline CDR1 SGHVS, CDR2 FNYEAQ.

This clonotype showed up many times. The genes are TRBV20-1 and TRBJ2-2, with 7 bases fitting TRBD2. Germline V gene data show CDR1 as DFQATT and CDR2 as SNEGSKA (reference sequence). The CDR3 length is 14 residues. V shed 0 bases, J shed 5 bases, and the junction held 3 bases outside the gene matches. CDR3 in DNA: TGCAGTGCTAGAGAAGCGGGGTATACCGGGGAGCTGTTTTTT. Its protein product is CSAREAGYTGELFF.

This clonotype was recorded at least ten times. A read error may produce the germline difference seen at one junction end. The rearrangement joins TRBV6-2 or TRBV6-3 to TRBJ2-1; TRBD1 is a possible D gene (6 bases). Germline V lookup: CDR1 MNHEY, CDR2 SVGEGT. This CDR3 has 14 residues. The CDR3 nucleotides read TGTGCCAGCTGGGACACCCGGTCGACCCATGAGCAGCTCTTC. Translating gives CASWDTRSTHEQLF.

This clonotype was seen repeatedly, ten times or more. The rearrangement uses TRBV3-1 and TRBJ2-1; 7 bases are shared with TRBD2. Trimming took 4 bases from V and 2 from J; bases not matched to a gene: 2. The CDR3 is 14 amino acids. From germline, CDR1 is LGHDT and CDR2 YNNKEL (reference sequence). CDR3 nucleotide sequence: TGTGCCAGCAGCCTCGGGACTACCTACAATGAGCAGTTCTTC. Its translation is CASSLGTTYNEQFF.

The V gene is TRBV5-4, the J gene TRBJ2-2; tentative D call: TRBD2 (7 bases). The CDR3 extends over 16 amino acids. Between the trimmed V and J ends, which lost 4 bases and 5 bases, there was a span of 18 bases. Germline values: CDR1 SGHNT, CDR2 YYREEE (reference sequence). The DNA of the CDR3 is TGTGCCAGCAGCCTCGCGTCGGGGGGCGGTACCGGGGAGCTGTTTTTT. Encoded protein: CASSLASGGGTGELFF.

The chain uses TRBV19 and TRBJ2-5, with 8 bases fitting TRBD1. CDR1 and CDR2 from the germline V gene are LNHDA and SQIVND (reference sequence). There are 14 residues in the CDR3. J gave up 6 bases and V 7 bases, and 10 bases lay outside the gene matches. The CDR3: CASNSGTGGKTQYF. The CDR3 bases are TGTGCCAGTAACTCCGGGACAGGAGGGAAGACCCAGTACTTC. Full variable domain (rest looked up from reference TRBV19 and TRBJ2-5): DGGITQSPKYLFRKEGQNVTLSCEQNLNHDAMYWYRQDPGQGLRLIYYSQIVNDFQKGDIAEGYSVSREKKESFPLTVTSAQKNPTAFYLCASNSGTGGKTQYFGPGTRLLVL.

This sequence joins TRBV2 and TRBJ2-5; 10 bases agree with TRBD1. There are 16 residues in the CDR3. With 0 bases clipped from V and 2 bases from J, the junction kept 3 bases outside the gene matches. Germline V lookup: CDR1 SNHLY, CDR2 FYNNEI. As DNA, the CDR3 is TGTGCCAGCAGTGAAGCAGGGACAGGGGCGCAAGAGACCCAGTACTTC. It yields the protein CASSEAGTGAQETQYF.

This clonotype was counted at least ten times. At one boundary the junction diverges from the germline segment, which might be a read error. This sequence joins TRBV7-7 and TRBJ2-5; 13 positions agree with TRBD2. The CDR3 is 15 residues long. Per the germline V gene, CDR1 is SSHAT and CDR2 is FNYEAQ (reference sequence). The CDR3 loop reads CASSPRTSGGETQYF. CDR3 in DNA: TGTGCTAGCAGCCCTAGGACTAGCGGGGGAGAGACCCAGTACTTC.

This clonotype was counted ten times or more. The rearrangement links TRBV24-1 to TRBJ2-3; no clear D gene. The CDR3 is 18 residues long. With 0 bases removed from V and 2 bases from J, the gap between germline ends came to 17 bases. Germline values: CDR1 KGHDR, CDR2 SFDVKD. CDR3 residues: CATSDLKPDTGSTDTQYF. The CDR3 DNA is TGTGCCACCAGTGATTTGAAACCAGACACCGGCTCCACAGATACGCAGTATTTT.

CDR3 coding DNA: TGCAGTGCTAGAGACCAGGGACATTATAGCAATCAGCCCCAGCATTTT. Translated: CSARDQGHYSNQPQHF. This chain links TRBV20-1 with TRBJ1-5; weak D call: TRBD1 (6 bases). Per the germline V gene, CDR1 is DFQATT and CDR2 is SNEGSKA (reference sequence). The length of the CDR3 is 16 residues. The ends were cut back, 0 bases at V and 0 bases at J, with 12 bases in the middle.

This clonotype was detected a few times. The chain is built from TRBV5-1 and TRBJ2-7; the D gene could be TRBD1 or TRBD2 (7 bases each). Between the trimmed V and J ends, which lost 1 base and 5 bases, there was a span of 19 bases. CDR1 and CDR2 (germline): SGHRS, YFSETQ. CDR3 length equals 16 residues. CDR3 sequence reads: CASSLSRGGGSNEQYF. The DNA of the CDR3 is TGCGCCAGCAGCTTGTCCCGGGGAGGGGGCAGCAACGAGCAGTACTTC.

This clonotype occurred a few times. This chain uses TRBV9 with TRBJ2-6; D is uncertain. Per germline, CDR1 SGDLS and CDR2 YYNGEE. CDR3 length equals 16 residues. V was shortened by 0 bases and J by 2 bases, with 9 bases between the two germline ends. The CDR3, as DNA: TGTGCCAGCAGCGTAGGAGAGGCCCCTGGGGCCAACGTCCTGACTTTC. Protein product: CASSVGEAPGANVLTF.

This chain joins TRBV7-9 and TRBJ1-2; the match to TRBD1 covers 8 bases. J was trimmed by 6 bases and V by 4 bases; bases with no gene match: 10. Germline lookup yields CDR1 SEHNR and CDR2 FQNEAQ (reference sequence). The CDR3 has 15 amino acids. In DNA form, the CDR3 reads TGTGCCAGCAGCTGGACAGGGAGGCCCTTCAATGGCTACACCTTC. This encodes CASSWTGRPFNGYTF.

The gene calls are TRBV27 and TRBJ1-3; 7 nucleotides align to TRBD1. Germline CDR1 reads MNHEY; CDR2 reads SMNVEV (reference sequence). The CDR3 contains 14 residues. J lost 2 bases, V lost 6 bases, and 4 bases had no gene match. The CDR3 bases are TGTGCCAGCAGATCCACAGGGGCTGGAAACACCATATATTTT. Residues: CASRSTGAGNTIYF.

This clonotype was counted ten times or more. The chain carries TRBV7-3 and TRBJ1-2, with 9 nucleotides matching TRBD1. The ends lost 5 bases at V and 7 bases at J; junction bases unmatched: 2. This CDR3 contains 12 residues. The germline CDR1 and CDR2 sequences are SGHTA and FQGTGA. CDR3: CASSPGQGGYTF. Written as DNA, the CDR3 is TGTGCCAGCAGCCCGGGACAGGGTGGCTACACCTTC.

This clonotype was counted many times. The chain joins TRBV19 to TRBJ2-7; D might be TRBD2 (6 bases). The CDR3 contains 14 residues. CDR1 LNHDA and CDR2 SQIVND come from the germline V gene (reference sequence). V was shortened by 4 bases and J by 4 bases, with 14 bases between the two germline ends. The CDR3 here is CASSNEEGSYEQYF. DNA of the CDR3: TGTGCCAGTAGTAATGAGGAGGGGTCGTACGAGCAGTACTTC.

The sample holds many counts of this clonotype. The rearrangement uses TRBV7-9 and TRBJ2-1; D is undetermined. The CDR3 covers 15 residues. V was cut by 0 bases and J by 2 bases, with 8 bases left in between. From germline, CDR1 is SEHNR and CDR2 FQNEAQ (reference sequence). The CDR3 reads CASSLADRPYNEQFF. DNA of the CDR3: TGTGCCAGCAGCTTAGCAGATCGGCCCTACAATGAGCAGTTCTTC.

The J gene is TRBJ1-2, the V gene TRBV5-5; a possible D gene is TRBD1 (5 bases). CDR1 is SGHKS and CDR2 is YYEKEE in the germline V gene (reference sequence). The ends were cut back, 4 bases at V and 4 bases at J, with 11 bases in the middle. CDR3 length: 13 residues. The CDR3 DNA reads as TGTGCCAGCAGCGCCGCTGGGGCCTATGGCTACACCTTC. This codes for CASSAAGAYGYTF. The whole variable domain, remainder taken from reference TRBV5-5 and TRBJ1-2, is DAGVTQSPTHLIKTRGQQVTLRCSPISGHKSVSWYQQVLGQGPQFIFQYYEKEERGRGNFPDRFSARQFPNYSSELNVNALLLGDSALYLCASSAAGAYGYTFGSGTRLTVV.

This clonotype was detected ten times or more. The chain couples TRBV5-1 to TRBJ1-1; 7 nucleotides align to TRBD1. V dropped 4 bases and J dropped 0; count of bases not matched to a gene: 9. Germline CDR1 reads SGHRS; CDR2 reads YFSETQ. The CDR3 has 16 amino acids. The CDR3 spells CASSLGTDGLNTEAFF. The CDR3 DNA reads TGCGCCAGCAGCCTGGGGACAGACGGGCTGAACACTGAAGCTTTCTTT.